The 24 T cell receptor beta chains listed next were all sequenced from one sample in a study of T-cell memory formation after mild COVID-19. TCRdb redid the calling of the 5' RACE reads with MiXCR, one entry per CDR3 protein. This table holds over 400,000 distinct CDR3 sequences, 23% found once. Input material: PBMCs or a T cell subset sorted from them (not recorded which). These receptor sequences come from an adult woman who had mild COVID-19 (a few samples of this study predate the infection). Cell type and time point are not known.

V is TRBV4-2 and J is TRBJ1-4; unclear D gene. Germline V lookup: CDR1 LGHNA, CDR2 YNFKEQ. V gave up 3 bases and J gave up 8 bases, with 16 bases separating them. CDR3 length: 15 residues. In nucleotides, the CDR3 is TGTGCCAGCAGCCAGGAGAGGCGGGGAGGCGAAAAACTGTTTTTT. Encoded protein: CASSQERRGGEKLFF.

At least ten counts were recorded for this clonotype. This chain connects TRBV12-3 or TRBV12-4 to TRBJ2-7; tentative D call: TRBD2 (6 bases). Trimming removed 6 bases from V and 6 bases from J, with 18 bases in between. There are 14 residues in the CDR3. CDR3 bases: TGTGCCAGCAGCCCCTTTCCCCAGGAGGGCGAGCAGTACTTC. Protein product: CASSPFPQEGEQYF.

The chain recombines TRBV20-1 with TRBJ1-1; D perhaps matches TRBD1 (6 bases). Trimming took off 5 bases at V and 6 bases at J, with 13 bases between the two ends. Germline V gives CDR1 DFQATT, CDR2 SNEGSKA (reference sequence). The CDR3 is 12 amino acids. CDR3 sequence (DNA): TGCAGTGCTGAAGACAGGTTCCCTGAAGCTTTCTTT. It translates to CSAEDRFPEAFF.

The gene calls are TRBV4-1 and TRBJ2-3, with 9 bases lining up with TRBD1. The germline V gene has CDR1 MGHRA and CDR2 YSYEKL. J lost 2 bases, V lost 4 bases, and 7 bases had no gene match. The CDR3 extends over 16 amino acids. The DNA of the CDR3 is TGCGCCAGCAGCCCGAGGGACAGGGACTACACAGATACGCAGTATTTT. It specifies CASSPRDRDYTDTQYF.

To note about this clonotype: A read error may be the cause here, since a much bigger clone is one base away. The genes are TRBV5-6 and TRBJ2-1; TRBD2 matches 7 bases. Matching the DNA end better, TRBJ2-7 makes the J call doubtful. Germline-derived CDR1 and CDR2 are SGHDT and YYEEEE. This CDR3 has 14 amino acids. The DNA of the CDR3 is TGTGCCAGCAGCCGAGCGGGATCAGGCAATGAGCAGTACTTC. It yields the protein CASSRAGSGNEQYF.

V is TRBV6-6 and J is TRBJ2-1; 10 positions agree with TRBD2. The J segment lost 2 bases and the V segment lost 5 bases, leaving 3 bases of the junction unmatched. CDR3 length: 15 residues. CDR1 and CDR2 (germline): MNHNY, SVGAGI (reference sequence). In DNA form, the CDR3 reads TGTGCCAGCAGTAAAAGCGGGAGGGCCTACAATGAGCAGTTCTTC. It is translated as CASSKSGRAYNEQFF.

The J gene is TRBJ2-3, the V gene TRBV7-9; possible D gene TRBD2, 6 bases. V dropped 2 bases and J dropped 3 bases, with 15 bases sitting between them. The CDR3 consists of 16 residues. Germline-derived CDR1 and CDR2 are SEHNR and FQNEAQ (reference sequence). CDR3 residues: CASSLMVAEGTDTQYF. CDR3 coding DNA: TGTGCCAGCAGCTTAATGGTAGCGGAGGGTACAGATACGCAGTATTTT.

This chain connects TRBV5-1 to TRBJ2-1; either TRBD1 or TRBD2 may fit D (5 bases each). CDR1 and CDR2 (germline): SGHRS, YFSETQ. V was trimmed by 4 bases and J by 2 bases, leaving 13 bases between them. The CDR3 runs 15 residues. The CDR3 region is CASSGDLGAYNEQFF. For the CDR3, the DNA is TGCGCCAGCAGCGGGGACCTGGGGGCCTACAATGAGCAGTTCTTC.

This clonotype occurred a few times. As DNA, the CDR3 is TGTGCCAGCAGCCAAGACGGATCTAGCGGGAGCTACGAGCAGTACTTC. This gives the protein CASSQDGSSGSYEQYF. This chain links TRBV3-1 with TRBJ2-7, with 10 bases fitting TRBD2. V lost 0 bases to trimming and J lost 3 bases; unmatched junction nucleotides: 5. The CDR3 spans 16 residues. Per germline, CDR1 LGHDT and CDR2 YNNKEL (reference sequence).

V and J are TRBV12-3 or TRBV12-4 and TRBJ2-2; no definite D call. The CDR3 is made up of 13 amino acids. V dropped 4 bases and J dropped 5 bases, with 8 bases sitting between them. Here the CDR3 reads CASSYVLTGELFF. DNA of the CDR3: TGTGCCAGCAGTTACGTACTAACCGGGGAGCTGTTTTTT.

The rearrangement links TRBV12-3 or TRBV12-4 to TRBJ2-1; maybe TRBD2 (6 bases). The CDR3 spans 12 residues. With 6 bases removed from V and 10 bases from J, the gap between germline ends came to 13 bases. The CDR3 loop reads CASRTLAIEQFF. CDR3 in DNA: TGTGCCAGCAGAACTCTAGCGATCGAGCAGTTCTTC.

The J gene is TRBJ1-5, the V gene TRBV7-3, with D tentatively TRBD1 (5 bases). CDR1 is SGHTA and CDR2 is FQGTGA in the germline V gene. This CDR3 is built from 14 residues. V lost 6 bases, J lost 2 bases, and 11 bases lay in between. The CDR3 DNA reads TGTGCCAGCAGTCAAGCCAGGGGCAATCAGCCCCAGCATTTT. Translating it yields CASSQARGNQPQHF. Full variable domain (remainder filled in from reference TRBV7-3 and TRBJ1-5): GAGVSQTPSNKVTEKGKYVELRCDPISGHTALYWYRQSLGQGPEFLIYFQGTGAADDSGLPNDRFFAVRPEGSVSTLKIQRTERGDSAVYLCASSQARGNQPQHFGDGTRLSIL.

The V and J genes are TRBV6-6 and TRBJ2-7; no reliable D call. The CDR3 extends over 12 amino acids. Germline V gives CDR1 MNHNY, CDR2 SVGAGI (reference sequence). Trimming took 11 bases from V and 0 from J, leaving 11 bases between them. The CDR3 reads CAVAGSSYEQYF. The CDR3 DNA reads as TGTGCCGTCGCAGGTAGCTCCTACGAGCAGTACTTC.

The chain combines TRBV29-1 with TRBJ2-7; 12 bases are a match to TRBD2. The CDR3 is 15 amino acids. J gave up 4 bases and V 2 bases, and 6 bases lay outside the gene matches. Per germline, CDR1 SQVTM and CDR2 ANQGSEA. The chain's CDR3 is CSVELGGTSGYEQYF. CDR3 sequence (DNA): TGCAGCGTTGAACTGGGGGGGACTAGCGGGTACGAGCAGTACTTC.

This clonotype was picked up many times. The V call is TRBV9, the J call TRBJ2-2; 8 bases match TRBD2. The CDR3 has 18 amino acids. The junction had 16 bases not matched to a gene; V was cut back by 4 bases and J by 5 bases. Germline V lookup: CDR1 SGDLS, CDR2 YYNGEE. CDR3 nucleotides: TGTGCCAGCAGCCAACCGCGGGGGGCGGGGGAGACTACCGGGGAGCTGTTTTTT. It specifies CASSQPRGAGETTGELFF.

The chain couples TRBV6-2 or TRBV6-3 to TRBJ2-1; a weak D match, TRBD2 (7 bases). V was cut by 7 bases and J by 5 bases, with 24 bases left in between. The CDR3 runs to 17 residues. Germline V gene sequence: CDR1 MNHEY, CDR2 SVGEGT. CDR3 amino acids: CASKTGTLAEGDNEQFF. The CDR3 region has the DNA TGTGCCAGCAAGACCGGGACTCTAGCGGAGGGGGACAATGAGCAGTTCTTC.

J is TRBJ2-3 and V is TRBV20-1, with unresolved D. V was cut by 5 bases and J by 6 bases, with 12 bases left in between. This CDR3 region has 12 residues. Germline loops: CDR1 DFQATT, CDR2 SNEGSKA (reference sequence). The DNA of the CDR3 is TGCAGTGCTCGTTCTCCTGGGGATACGCAGTATTTT. Its protein product is CSARSPGDTQYF.

The chain joins TRBV5-5 to TRBJ2-3, with 11 bases that match TRBD2. This CDR3 comprises 15 residues. J gave up 6 bases and V 4 bases, and 7 bases lay outside the gene matches. Germline CDR1 and CDR2: SGHKS and YYEKEE (reference sequence). This chain's CDR3 is CASSAVSGGGDTQYF. The CDR3 nucleotides read TGTGCCAGCAGCGCCGTTAGCGGGGGGGGCGATACGCAGTATTTT.

The rearrangement uses TRBV12-5 and TRBJ2-1; D ambiguous. Germline V gene lookup returns CDR1 LGHNT and CDR2 FRNRAP. V dropped 1 base and J dropped 8 bases, with 6 bases sitting between them. The CDR3 runs to 12 residues. For the CDR3, the DNA is TGTGCTAGTGGTTTGGAGGGCGATGAGCAGTTCTTC. Encoded protein: CASGLEGDEQFF. The full variable domain, rest sourced from reference TRBV12-5 and TRBJ2-1, is DARVTQTPRHKVTEMGQEVTMRCQPILGHNTVFWYRQTMMQGLELLAYFRNRAPLDDSGMPKDRFSAEMPDATLATLKIQPSEPRDSAVYFCASGLEGDEQFFGPGTRLTVL.

This clonotype was seen more than once but under ten times. This chain connects TRBV7-9 to TRBJ1-4; TRBD1 might be the D (6 bases). Trimming left V 4 bases short and J 7 bases short, with 16 bases between. The CDR3 is 15 residues long. The germline CDR1 and CDR2 sequences are SEHNR and FQNEAQ (reference sequence). CDR3 DNA sequence: TGTGCCAGCAGCTCAGGGATAAAGGGGGTTGAAAAACTGTTTTTT. Translation gives CASSSGIKGVEKLFF.

This clonotype has just a few counts. The chain has TRBV20-1 and TRBJ2-7; 10 nucleotides align to TRBD1. Germline assignment: CDR1 DFQATT and CDR2 SNEGSKA (reference sequence). With 4 bases clipped from V and 4 bases from J, the junction kept 13 bases outside the gene matches. The CDR3 has 16 amino acids. The CDR3 here is CSAMGYRRDRGYEQYF. The CDR3 coding sequence is TGCAGTGCTATGGGGTACCGCCGGGACAGGGGATACGAGCAGTACTTC.

This clonotype has a count of ten or more. In DNA, the CDR3 is TGTGCCAGCAGTTACTCGGGGGGTGGCGAGCAGTACTTC. Translating it yields CASSYSGGGEQYF. The V and J genes are TRBV6-2 or TRBV6-3 and TRBJ2-7, with D possibly matching TRBD2 (6 bases). The V and J ends lost 0 bases and 6 bases respectively, with 9 bases between them. Germline-derived CDR1 and CDR2 are MNHEY and SVGEGT. The CDR3 contains 13 residues.

This clonotype turned up a few times. This chain connects TRBV27 to TRBJ2-7; D uncertain. Germline V gene lookup returns CDR1 MNHEY and CDR2 SMNVEV (reference sequence). The CDR3 length is 13 residues. Trimming pared 1 base from V and 4 bases from J, leaving 8 bases between. Written as DNA, the CDR3 is TGTGCCAGCAGTTTATGGATGGGGTACGAGCAGTACTTC. Its translation is CASSLWMGYEQYF.

There are a few counts of this clonotype. The chain carries TRBV15 and TRBJ2-7; D is unclear. V was trimmed by 0 bases and J by 5 bases, leaving 8 bases between them. Germline V lookup: CDR1 LNHNV, CDR2 YYDKDF (reference sequence). The CDR3 loop spans 13 amino acids. This CDR3 reads CATSRDTNDEQYF. The DNA for the CDR3 is TGTGCCACCAGCAGAGATACCAACGACGAGCAGTACTTC. The complete variable domain, with remaining parts taken from reference TRBV15 and TRBJ2-7, reads DAMVIQNPRYQVTQFGKPVTLSCSQTLNHNVMYWYQQKSSQAPKLLFHYYDKDFNNEADTPDNFQSRRPNTSFCFLDIRSPGLGDTAMYLCATSRDTNDEQYFGPGTRLTVT.